These T cell receptor beta chains were read from a single sample in a study of radiation and T cells in renal cell carcinoma. Clones were sequenced by immunoSEQ multiplex PCR, and TCRdb holds only the in-frame ones, with some missing. The top ten hold roughly a quarter of the sample, which has around 140,000 clones, around four fifths seen once. This material consisted of blood, taken from a patient whose treatment included radiotherapy and nephrectomy. The receptors were gathered from a woman aged 45-60 years with renal cell carcinoma. CDR3s include the opening cysteine and the closing phenylalanine or tryptophan.

TRBV10-3,CAISGRSDPKETQYF
TRBV5-1,CASSLGISGDYEQYF
TRBV5-1,CASSEGSGPGDEELFF
TRBV5-1,CASSFSYRGNTEAFF
TRBV7-2,CASSAPGQAGEQYF
TRBV18,CASSPPSDTDTQYF
TRBV5-1,CASSLEIAGRNEQFF
TRBV10-2,CASIGGSTDTQYF
TRBV19,CASSNLREMAEAFF
TRBV13,CASTKRLAGADTQYF
TRBV19,CASSFRTGEYAAYEQYF
TRBV7-9,CASSLTGTGNTEAFF
TRBV7-9,CASSLTATGYDF
TRBV11-3,CASSPNSYEQYF
TRBV6-5,CASSYSQGPNSPLHF
TRBV6-5,CASSNREGPAYGYTF
TRBV6-5,CASSRGGSSYNEQFF
TRBV29-1,CSVAPGDGYGYTF
TRBV9,CASSVGRESVMNTEAFF
TRBV9,CASSPPSKNIQYF
TRBV2,CASSLGIMNTGELFF
TRBV27,CASISKDRGFDTQYF
TRBV6-5,CASSYSRVRGIYEQYF
TRBV9,CASSVGTSGRREQFF
TRBV11-3,CASSPGRGYTF
TRBV10-3,CAISPNTGELAGELFF